Shown below are 6 T cell receptor beta chains from a single sample sequenced in a study of OX40 agonist ivuxolimab in advanced cancers. Clones were read by immunoSEQ multiplex PCR, and TCRdb kept only the in-frame ones, dropping some. The data show about 100,000 clones, roughly 95% seen once. The sequences come from CD4+ or CD8+ T cells sorted from blood, collected in a trial of the OX40 agonist ivuxolimab. The receptors come from an adult with an advanced solid tumor such as melanoma, head and neck, liver or kidney cancer.

The chain combines TRBV7-9 with TRBJ2-5; TRBD1 matches at 7 bases. The J segment lost 1 base and the V segment lost 5 bases, leaving 4 bases of the junction unmatched. The CDR3 totals 14 residues. Germline V gene lookup returns CDR1 SEHNR and CDR2 FQNEAQ (reference sequence). The CDR3 coding sequence is TGTGCCAGCAGCATACGACAGGGCCAAGAGACCCAGTACTTC. It encodes CASSIRQGQETQYF.

This clone was detected only a few times. The chain carries TRBV6-1 and TRBJ1-5; possible D gene TRBD1, 5 bases. The CDR3 loop spans 13 amino acids. The germline V gene encodes CDR1 MNHNS and CDR2 SASEGT. The V end was cut by 8 bases, the J end by 1 base, with 9 bases between. The CDR3 is CASGGWSNQPQHF. CDR3 coding DNA: TGTGCCAGCGGGGGATGGAGCAATCAGCCCCAGCATTTT.

The V call is TRBV6-6, the J call TRBJ1-2, with a weak D call TRBD1 (6 bases). This CDR3 has 15 residues. V lost 1 base and J lost 8, with 17 bases in between. Germline V CDR1 and CDR2: MNHNY, SVGAGI (reference sequence). The CDR3 bases are TGTGCCAGCAGTTACTACCTGACAGGTGGGCCCGGCTACACCTTC. Its translation: CASSYYLTGGPGYTF.

This clone showed up just once. The chain is built from TRBV4-1 and TRBJ1-1; D remains unclear. Trimming cost V 1 base and J 5 bases, with 14 bases left between them. Germline loops: CDR1 MGHRA, CDR2 YSYEKL. CDR3 size: 15 residues. The CDR3 here is CASSQGRLSGTEAFF. CDR3 in DNA: TGCGCCAGCAGCCAAGGACGGTTATCGGGGACTGAAGCTTTCTTT.

This clone was seen only once. The sample contains more than one DNA sequence encoding this CDR3. This chain links TRBV7-3 with TRBJ2-2, with D maybe TRBD2 (6 bases). The CDR3 runs to 15 residues. CDR1 and CDR2 (germline): SGHTA, FQGTGA. V lost 6 bases and J lost 4, with 15 bases in between. The CDR3 here is CASRLGGSATGELFF. The CDR3 DNA reads as TGTGCCAGCAGACTGGGGGGTTCGGCCACCGGGGAGCTGTTTTTT.

This clone has just one count. The rearrangement joins TRBV10-1 to TRBJ2-3; possible D gene TRBD2, 5 bases. The germline gives CDR1 WNHNN, CDR2 SYGVQD (reference sequence). The CDR3 totals 17 residues. With 5 bases removed from V and 0 bases from J, the gap between germline ends came to 18 bases. The CDR3 protein is CASSRGGNRPSTDTQYF. The DNA of the CDR3 is TGCGCCAGCAGTCGCGGAGGTAACCGTCCTAGCACAGATACGCAGTATTTT.